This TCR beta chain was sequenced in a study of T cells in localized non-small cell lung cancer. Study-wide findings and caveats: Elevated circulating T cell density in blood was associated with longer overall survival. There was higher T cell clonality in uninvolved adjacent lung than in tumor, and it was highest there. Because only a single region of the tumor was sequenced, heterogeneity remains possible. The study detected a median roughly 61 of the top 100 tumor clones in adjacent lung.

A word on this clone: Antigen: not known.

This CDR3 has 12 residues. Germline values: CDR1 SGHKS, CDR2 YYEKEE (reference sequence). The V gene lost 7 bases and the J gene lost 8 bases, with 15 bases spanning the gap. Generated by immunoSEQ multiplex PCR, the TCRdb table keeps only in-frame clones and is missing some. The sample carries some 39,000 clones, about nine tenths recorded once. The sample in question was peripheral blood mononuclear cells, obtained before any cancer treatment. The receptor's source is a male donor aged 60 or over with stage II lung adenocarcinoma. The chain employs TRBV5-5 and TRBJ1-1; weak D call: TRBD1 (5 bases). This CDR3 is CASFLRDGEAFF. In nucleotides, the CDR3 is TGTGCCAGCTTCCTCCGGGACGGAGAAGCTTTCTTT. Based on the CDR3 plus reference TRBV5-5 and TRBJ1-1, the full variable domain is DAGVTQSPTHLIKTRGQQVTLRCSPISGHKSVSWYQQVLGQGPQFIFQYYEKEERGRGNFPDRFSARQFPNYSSELNVNALLLGDSALYLCASFLRDGEAFFGQGTRLTVV.